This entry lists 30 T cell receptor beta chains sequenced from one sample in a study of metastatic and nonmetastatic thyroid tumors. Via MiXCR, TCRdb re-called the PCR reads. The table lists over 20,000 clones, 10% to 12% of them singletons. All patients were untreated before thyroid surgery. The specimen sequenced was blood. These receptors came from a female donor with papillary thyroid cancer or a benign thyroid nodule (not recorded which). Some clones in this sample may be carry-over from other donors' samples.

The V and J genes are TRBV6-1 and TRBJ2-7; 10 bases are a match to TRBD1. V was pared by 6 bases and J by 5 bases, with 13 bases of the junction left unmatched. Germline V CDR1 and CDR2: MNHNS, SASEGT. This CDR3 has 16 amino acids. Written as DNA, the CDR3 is TGTGCCAGCAGAATGACAGGGGGCGCAGTTGACCACGAGCAGTACTTC. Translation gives CASRMTGGAVDHEQYF.

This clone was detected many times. Here the CDR3 DNA reads TGTGCCAGCAGTTTTCGGGAAGTGGGAAACAATGAGCAGTTCTTC. This translates into CASSFREVGNNEQFF. The gene calls are TRBV12-3 or TRBV12-4 and TRBJ2-1; D is perhaps TRBD2 (5 bases). This CDR3 comprises 15 residues. V shed 3 bases and J shed 5 bases, with 14 bases lying between them.

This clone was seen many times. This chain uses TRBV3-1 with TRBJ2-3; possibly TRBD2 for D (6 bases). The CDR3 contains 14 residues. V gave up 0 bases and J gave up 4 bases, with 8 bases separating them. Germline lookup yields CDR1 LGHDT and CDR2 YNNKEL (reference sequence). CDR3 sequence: CASSQDPGADTQYF. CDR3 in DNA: TGTGCCAGCAGCCAAGATCCGGGGGCAGATACGCAGTATTTT.

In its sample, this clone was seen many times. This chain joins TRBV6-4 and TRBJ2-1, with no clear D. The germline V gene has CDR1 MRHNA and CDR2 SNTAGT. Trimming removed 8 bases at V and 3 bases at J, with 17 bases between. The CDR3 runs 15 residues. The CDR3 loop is CASPRRMDRYNEQFF. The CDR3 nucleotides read TGTGCCAGCCCAAGACGGATGGACCGCTACAATGAGCAGTTCTTC.

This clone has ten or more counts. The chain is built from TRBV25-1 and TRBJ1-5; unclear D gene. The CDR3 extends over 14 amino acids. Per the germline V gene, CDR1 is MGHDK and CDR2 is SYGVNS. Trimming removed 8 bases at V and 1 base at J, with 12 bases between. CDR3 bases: TGTGCCAGCGGCGGTACCGAGAGCAATCAGCCCCAGCATTTT. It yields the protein CASGGTESNQPQHF. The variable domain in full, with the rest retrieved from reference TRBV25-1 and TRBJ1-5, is EADIYQTPRYLVIGTGKKITLECSQTMGHDKMYWYQQDPGMELHLIHYSYGVNSTEKGDLSSESTVSRIRTEHFPLTLESARPSHTSQYLCASGGTESNQPQHFGDGTRLSIL.

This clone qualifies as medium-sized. The chain's CDR3 is CASRPPGGSGNTIYF. CDR3 bases: TGTGCCAGCAGACCCCCGGGGGGATCTGGAAACACCATATATTTT. J is TRBJ1-3 and V is TRBV6-1; D might be TRBD1 (5 bases). Germline CDR1 MNHNS, CDR2 SASEGT. The V gene lost 6 bases and the J gene lost 1 base, with 13 bases spanning the gap. The CDR3 extends over 15 amino acids.

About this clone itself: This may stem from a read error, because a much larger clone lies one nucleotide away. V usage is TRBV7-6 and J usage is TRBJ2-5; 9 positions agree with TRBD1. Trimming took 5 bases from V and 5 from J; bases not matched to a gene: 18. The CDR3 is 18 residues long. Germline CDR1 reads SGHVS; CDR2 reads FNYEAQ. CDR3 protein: CASSPTYRQGVMRETQYF. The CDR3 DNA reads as TGTGCCAGCAGCCCAACGTACCGACAGGGGGTGATGAGGGAGACCCAGTACTTC.

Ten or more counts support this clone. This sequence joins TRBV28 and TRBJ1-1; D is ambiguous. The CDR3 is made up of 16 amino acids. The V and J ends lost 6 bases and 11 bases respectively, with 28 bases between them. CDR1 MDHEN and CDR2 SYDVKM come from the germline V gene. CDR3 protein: CASRKLVGEGALSAFF. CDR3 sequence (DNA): TGTGCCAGCAGGAAATTGGTCGGGGAGGGAGCTCTCTCCGCTTTCTTT.

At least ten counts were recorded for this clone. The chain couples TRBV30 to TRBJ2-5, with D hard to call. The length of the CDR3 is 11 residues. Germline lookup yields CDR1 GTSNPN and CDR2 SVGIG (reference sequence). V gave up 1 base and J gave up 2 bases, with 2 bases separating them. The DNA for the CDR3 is TGTGCCTGGAGTGCACAAGAGACCCAGTACTTC. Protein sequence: CAWSAQETQYF.

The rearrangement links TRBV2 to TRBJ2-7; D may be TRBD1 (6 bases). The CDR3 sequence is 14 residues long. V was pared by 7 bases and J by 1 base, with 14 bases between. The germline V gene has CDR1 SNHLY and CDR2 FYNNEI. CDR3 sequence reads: CASTLDRLSYEQYF. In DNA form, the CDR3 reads TGTGCCAGCACCCTCGACAGGTTGTCCTACGAGCAGTACTTC.

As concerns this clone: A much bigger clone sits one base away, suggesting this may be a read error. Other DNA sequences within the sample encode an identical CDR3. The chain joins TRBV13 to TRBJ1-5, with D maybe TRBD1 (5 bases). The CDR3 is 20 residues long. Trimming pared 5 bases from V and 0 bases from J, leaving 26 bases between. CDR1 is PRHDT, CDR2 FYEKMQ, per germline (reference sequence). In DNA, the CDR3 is TGTGCCAGCAGCCGTAGAGCTCTAACAGGTACGGGCTATAGCAATCAGCCCCAGCATTTT. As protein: CASSRRALTGTGYSNQPQHF.

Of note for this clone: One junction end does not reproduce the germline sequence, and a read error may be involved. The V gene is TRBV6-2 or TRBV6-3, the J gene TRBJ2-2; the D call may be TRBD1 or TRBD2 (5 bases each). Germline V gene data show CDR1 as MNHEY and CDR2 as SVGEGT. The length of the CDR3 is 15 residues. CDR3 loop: CASSYGRESTEELFF. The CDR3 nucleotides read TGTGCCAGCAGTTACGGCAGGGAGAGCACCGAGGAGCTGTTTTTT.

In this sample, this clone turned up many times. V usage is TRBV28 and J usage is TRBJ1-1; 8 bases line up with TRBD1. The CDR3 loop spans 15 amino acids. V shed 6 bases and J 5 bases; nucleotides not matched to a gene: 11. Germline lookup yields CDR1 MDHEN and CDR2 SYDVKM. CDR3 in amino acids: CASRSRTGRRTEAFF. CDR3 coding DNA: TGTGCCAGCAGATCCCGGACAGGGAGACGGACTGAAGCTTTCTTT.

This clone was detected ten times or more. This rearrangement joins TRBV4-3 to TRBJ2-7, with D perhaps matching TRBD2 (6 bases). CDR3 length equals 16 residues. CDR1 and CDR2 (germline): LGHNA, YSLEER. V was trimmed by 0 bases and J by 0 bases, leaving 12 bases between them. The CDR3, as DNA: TGCGCCAGCAGCCAAGAAATAGGGACTCCCTCCTACGAGCAGTACTTC. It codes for CASSQEIGTPSYEQYF.

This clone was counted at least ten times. DNA for the CDR3: TGTGCCTGGAGTGTACCGGACTATTCCTACGAGCAGTACTTC. Amino acids: CAWSVPDYSYEQYF. This chain uses TRBV30 with TRBJ2-7; D is possibly TRBD2 (6 bases). The length of the CDR3 is 14 residues. Germline CDR1 GTSNPN, CDR2 SVGIG (reference sequence). Trimming shortened V by 0 bases and J by 1 base, and 10 bases separated the two germline ends.

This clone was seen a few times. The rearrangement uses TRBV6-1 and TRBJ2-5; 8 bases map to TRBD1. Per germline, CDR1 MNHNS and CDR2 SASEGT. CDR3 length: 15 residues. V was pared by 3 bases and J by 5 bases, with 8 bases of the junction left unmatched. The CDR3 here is CASSDSSDREETQYF. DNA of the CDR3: TGTGCCAGCAGTGACTCTTCGGACAGGGAGGAGACCCAGTACTTC.

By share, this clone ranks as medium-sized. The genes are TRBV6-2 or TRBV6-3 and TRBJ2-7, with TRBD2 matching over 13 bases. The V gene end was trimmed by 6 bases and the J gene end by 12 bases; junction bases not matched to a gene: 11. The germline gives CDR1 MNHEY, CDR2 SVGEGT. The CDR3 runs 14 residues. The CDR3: CASSRGGTSGNAYF. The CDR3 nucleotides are TGTGCCAGCAGCCGAGGCGGGACTAGCGGGAACGCGTACTTC.

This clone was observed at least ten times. CDR3 bases: TGTGCCAGCAGCTTAGGGACGGTGGGGCGCACAGATACGCAGTATTTT. Protein product: CASSLGTVGRTDTQYF. This chain links TRBV11-1 with TRBJ2-3, with D perhaps TRBD1 (5 bases). This CDR3 region has 16 residues. Trimming cost V 1 base and J 1 base, with 12 bases left between them. The germline gives CDR1 SGHAT, CDR2 FQDESV (reference sequence).

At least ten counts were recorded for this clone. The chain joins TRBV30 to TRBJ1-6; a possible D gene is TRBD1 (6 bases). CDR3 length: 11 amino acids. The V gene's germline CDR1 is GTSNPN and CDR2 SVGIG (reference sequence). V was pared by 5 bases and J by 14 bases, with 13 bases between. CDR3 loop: CAWSGASTLHF. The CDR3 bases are TGTGCCTGGTCAGGGGCGAGCACCCTCCACTTT.

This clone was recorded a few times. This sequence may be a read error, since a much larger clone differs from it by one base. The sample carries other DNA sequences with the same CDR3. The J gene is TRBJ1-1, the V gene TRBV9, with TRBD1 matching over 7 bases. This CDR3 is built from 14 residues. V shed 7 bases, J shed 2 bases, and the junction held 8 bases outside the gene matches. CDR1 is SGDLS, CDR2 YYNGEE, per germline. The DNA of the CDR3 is TGTGCCAGCCGCCCAACAGGGGAAAACACTGAAGCTTTCTTT. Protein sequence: CASRPTGENTEAFF.

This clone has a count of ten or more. CDR3 sequence: CASSPPGLAGPNTGELFF. The CDR3, as DNA: TGTGCCAGCAGCCCCCCGGGACTAGCGGGACCCAACACCGGGGAGCTGTTTTTT. The chain carries TRBV11-3 and TRBJ2-2; 13 positions agree with TRBD2. Germline V CDR1 and CDR2: SGHNT, YENEEA. V dropped 5 bases and J dropped 2; count of bases not matched to a gene: 8. The CDR3 totals 18 residues.

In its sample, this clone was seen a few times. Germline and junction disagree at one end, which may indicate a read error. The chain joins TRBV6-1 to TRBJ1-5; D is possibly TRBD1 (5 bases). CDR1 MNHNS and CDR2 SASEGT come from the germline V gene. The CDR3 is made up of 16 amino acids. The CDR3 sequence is CAISEFGGLSSQPQHF. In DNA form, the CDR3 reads TGTGCCATCAGTGAATTCGGGGGTCTGAGCAGTCAGCCCCAGCATTTT.

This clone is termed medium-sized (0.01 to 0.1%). The CDR3 sequence is CASSIVTGGTDTQYF. CDR3 bases: TGTGCCAGTAGTATAGTGACGGGAGGCACAGATACGCAGTATTTT. The chain has TRBV19 and TRBJ2-3, with D possibly matching TRBD2 (6 bases). This CDR3 region has 15 residues. V was trimmed by 1 base and J by 1 base, leaving 9 bases between them. Germline V CDR1 and CDR2: LNHDA, SQIVND (reference sequence).

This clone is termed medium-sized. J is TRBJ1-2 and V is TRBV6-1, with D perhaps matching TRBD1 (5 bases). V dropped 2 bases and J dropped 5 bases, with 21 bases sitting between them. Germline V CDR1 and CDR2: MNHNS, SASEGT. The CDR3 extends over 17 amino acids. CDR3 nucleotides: TGTGCCAGCAGTGAACCCGAAGTTGGGGGATCCGCATATGGCTACACCTTC. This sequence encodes CASSEPEVGGSAYGYTF.

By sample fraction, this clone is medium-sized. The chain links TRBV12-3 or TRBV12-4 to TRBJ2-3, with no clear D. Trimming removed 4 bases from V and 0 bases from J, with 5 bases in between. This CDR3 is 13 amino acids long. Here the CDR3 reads CASSWVSTDTQYF. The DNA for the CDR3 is TGTGCCAGCAGTTGGGTGAGCACAGATACGCAGTATTTT.

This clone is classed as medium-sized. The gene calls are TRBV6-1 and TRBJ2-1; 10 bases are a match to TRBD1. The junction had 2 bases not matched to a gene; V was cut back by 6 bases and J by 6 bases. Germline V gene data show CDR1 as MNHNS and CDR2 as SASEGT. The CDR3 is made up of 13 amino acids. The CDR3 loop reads CASSRTGGNEQFF. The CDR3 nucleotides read TGTGCCAGCAGCCGGACAGGGGGCAATGAGCAGTTCTTC.

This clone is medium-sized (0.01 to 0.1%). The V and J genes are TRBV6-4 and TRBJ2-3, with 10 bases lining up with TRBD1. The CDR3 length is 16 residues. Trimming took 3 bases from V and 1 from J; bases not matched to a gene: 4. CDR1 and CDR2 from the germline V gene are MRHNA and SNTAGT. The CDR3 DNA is TGTGCCAGCAGTGAATCCGGGACAGGGGGCACAGATACGCAGTATTTT. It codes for CASSESGTGGTDTQYF.

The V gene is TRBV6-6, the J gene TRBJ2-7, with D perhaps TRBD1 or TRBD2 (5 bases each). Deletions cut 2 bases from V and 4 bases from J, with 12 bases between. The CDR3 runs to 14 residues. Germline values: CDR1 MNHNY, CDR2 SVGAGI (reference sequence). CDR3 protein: CASSYRGREYEQYF. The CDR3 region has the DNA TGTGCCAGCAGTTACAGAGGCAGGGAGTACGAGCAGTACTTC.

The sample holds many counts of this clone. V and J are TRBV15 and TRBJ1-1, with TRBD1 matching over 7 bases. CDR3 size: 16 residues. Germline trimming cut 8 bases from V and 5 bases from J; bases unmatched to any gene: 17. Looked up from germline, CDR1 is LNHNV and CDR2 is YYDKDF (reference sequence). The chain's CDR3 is CATGSGTARGWTEAFF. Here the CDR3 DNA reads TGTGCCACCGGTTCCGGGACAGCTCGAGGTTGGACTGAAGCTTTCTTT.

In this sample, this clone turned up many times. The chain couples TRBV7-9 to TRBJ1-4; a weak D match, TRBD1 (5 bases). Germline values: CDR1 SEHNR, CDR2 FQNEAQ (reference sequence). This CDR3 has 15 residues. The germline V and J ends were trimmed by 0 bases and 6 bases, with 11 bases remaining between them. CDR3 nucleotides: TGTGCCAGCAGCTTAGCGGGCAGGGTGGATGAAAAACTGTTTTTT. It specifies CASSLAGRVDEKLFF.